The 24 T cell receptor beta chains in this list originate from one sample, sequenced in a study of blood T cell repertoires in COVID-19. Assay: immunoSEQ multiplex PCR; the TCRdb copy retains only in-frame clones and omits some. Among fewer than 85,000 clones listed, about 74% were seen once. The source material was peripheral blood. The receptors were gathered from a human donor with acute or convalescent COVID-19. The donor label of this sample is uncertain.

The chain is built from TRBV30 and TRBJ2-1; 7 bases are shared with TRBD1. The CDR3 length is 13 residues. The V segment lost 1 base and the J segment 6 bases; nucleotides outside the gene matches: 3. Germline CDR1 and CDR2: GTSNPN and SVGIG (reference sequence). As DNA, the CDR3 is TGTGCCTGGAGTGAGACAGGGATCAATGAGCAGTTCTTC. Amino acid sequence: CAWSETGINEQFF.

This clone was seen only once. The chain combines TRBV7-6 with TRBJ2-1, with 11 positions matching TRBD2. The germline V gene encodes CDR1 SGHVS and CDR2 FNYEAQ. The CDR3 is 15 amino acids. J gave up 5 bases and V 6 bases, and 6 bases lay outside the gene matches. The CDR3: CASRFGTSGNNEQFF. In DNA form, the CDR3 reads TGTGCCAGCAGATTCGGGACTAGCGGAAACAATGAGCAGTTCTTC.

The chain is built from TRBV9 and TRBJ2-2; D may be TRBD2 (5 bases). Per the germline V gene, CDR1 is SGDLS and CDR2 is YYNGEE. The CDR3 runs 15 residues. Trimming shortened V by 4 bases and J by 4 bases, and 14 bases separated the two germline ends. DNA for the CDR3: TGTGCCAGCAGCTCTAGCCCCTGGAGCACCGGGGAGCTGTTTTTT. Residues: CASSSSPWSTGELFF.

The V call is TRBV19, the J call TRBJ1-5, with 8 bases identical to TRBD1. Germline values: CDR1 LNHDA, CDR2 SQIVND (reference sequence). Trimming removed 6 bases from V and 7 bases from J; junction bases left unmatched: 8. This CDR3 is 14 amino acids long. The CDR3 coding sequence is TGTGCCAGTAGATCCGGACAGGGACGGCAGCCCCAGCATTTT. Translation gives CASRSGQGRQPQHF.

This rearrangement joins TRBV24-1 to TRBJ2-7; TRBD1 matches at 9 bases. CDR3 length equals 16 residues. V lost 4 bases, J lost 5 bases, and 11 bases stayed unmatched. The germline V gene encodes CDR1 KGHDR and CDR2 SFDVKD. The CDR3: CATSEAGTGLRNEQYV. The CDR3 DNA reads TGTGCCACCAGTGAAGCCGGGACAGGGTTACGTAACGAGCAGTACGTC.

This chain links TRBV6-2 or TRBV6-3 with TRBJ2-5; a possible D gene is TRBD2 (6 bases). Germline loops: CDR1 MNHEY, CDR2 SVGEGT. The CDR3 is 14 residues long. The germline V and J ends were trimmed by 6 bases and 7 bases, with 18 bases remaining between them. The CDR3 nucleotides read TGTGCCAGCAGCACGGGACTCTCTGTGGGGACCCAGTACTTC. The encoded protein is CASSTGLSVGTQYF.

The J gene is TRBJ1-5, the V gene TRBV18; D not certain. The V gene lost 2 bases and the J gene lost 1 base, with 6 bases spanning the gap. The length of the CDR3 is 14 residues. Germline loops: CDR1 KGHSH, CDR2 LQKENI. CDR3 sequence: CASSPGRSNQPQHF. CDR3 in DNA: TGTGCCAGCTCACCAGGGAGGAGCAATCAGCCCCAGCATTTT.

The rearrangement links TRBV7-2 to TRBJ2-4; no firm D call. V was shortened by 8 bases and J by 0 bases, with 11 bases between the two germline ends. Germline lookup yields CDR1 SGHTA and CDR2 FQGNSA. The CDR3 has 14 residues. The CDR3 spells CASGSAVAKNIQYF. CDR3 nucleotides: TGTGCCAGCGGAAGCGCGGTAGCCAAAAACATTCAGTACTTC.

CDR3 sequence reads: CATSAQPNTEAFF. The CDR3 bases are TGTGCCACCAGCGCACAGCCGAACACTGAAGCTTTCTTT. This chain uses TRBV15 with TRBJ1-1, with D unresolved. V was cut by 5 bases and J by 1 base, with 8 bases left in between. Germline CDR1 and CDR2: LNHNV and YYDKDF (reference sequence). The CDR3 covers 13 residues.

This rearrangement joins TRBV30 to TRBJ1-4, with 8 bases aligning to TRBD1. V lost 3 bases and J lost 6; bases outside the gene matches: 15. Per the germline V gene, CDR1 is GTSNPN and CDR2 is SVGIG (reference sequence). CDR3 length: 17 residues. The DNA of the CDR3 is TGTGCCTGGAGCTCCGGACAGGGCGGAAACTTTTATGAAAAACTGTTTTTT. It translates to CAWSSGQGGNFYEKLFF.

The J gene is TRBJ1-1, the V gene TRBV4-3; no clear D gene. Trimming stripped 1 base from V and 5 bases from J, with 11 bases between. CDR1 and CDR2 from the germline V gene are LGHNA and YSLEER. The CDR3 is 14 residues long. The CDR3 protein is CASSQGAGRTEAFF. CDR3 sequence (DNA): TGCGCCAGCAGCCAAGGCGCGGGGAGGACTGAAGCTTTCTTT.

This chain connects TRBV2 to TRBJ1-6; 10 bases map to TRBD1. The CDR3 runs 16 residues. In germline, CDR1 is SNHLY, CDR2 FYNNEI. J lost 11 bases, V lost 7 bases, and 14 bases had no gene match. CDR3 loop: CASTVRRDRGWTPLHF. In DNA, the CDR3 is TGTGCCAGCACCGTACGCCGGGACAGGGGCTGGACACCCCTCCACTTT. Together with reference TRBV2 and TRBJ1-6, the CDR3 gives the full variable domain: EPEVTQTPSHQVTQMGQEVILRCVPISNHLYFYWYRQILGQKVEFLVSFYNNEISEKSEIFDDQFSVERPDGSNFTLKIRSTKLEDSAMYFCASTVRRDRGWTPLHFGNGTRLTVT.

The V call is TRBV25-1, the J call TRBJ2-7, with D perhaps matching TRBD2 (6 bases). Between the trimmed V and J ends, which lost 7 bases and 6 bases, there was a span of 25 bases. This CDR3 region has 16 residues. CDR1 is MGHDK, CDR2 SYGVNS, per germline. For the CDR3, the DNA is TGTGCCAGCACAAGGGGAGGTAGCGTAGGGTCGGGCGAGCAGTACTTC. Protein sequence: CASTRGGSVGSGEQYF.

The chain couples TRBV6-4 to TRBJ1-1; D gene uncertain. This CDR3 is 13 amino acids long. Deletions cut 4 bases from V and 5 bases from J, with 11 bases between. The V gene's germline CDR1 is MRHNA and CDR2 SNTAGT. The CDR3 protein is CASSVSLQTEAFF. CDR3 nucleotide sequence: TGTGCCAGCAGTGTAAGCCTGCAAACTGAAGCTTTCTTT.

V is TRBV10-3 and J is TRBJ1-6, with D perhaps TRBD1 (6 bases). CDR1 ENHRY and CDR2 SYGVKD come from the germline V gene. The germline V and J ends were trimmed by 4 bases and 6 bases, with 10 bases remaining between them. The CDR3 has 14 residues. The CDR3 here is CAISVEQGNSPLHF. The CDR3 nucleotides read TGTGCCATCAGTGTGGAACAGGGTAATTCACCCCTCCACTTT.

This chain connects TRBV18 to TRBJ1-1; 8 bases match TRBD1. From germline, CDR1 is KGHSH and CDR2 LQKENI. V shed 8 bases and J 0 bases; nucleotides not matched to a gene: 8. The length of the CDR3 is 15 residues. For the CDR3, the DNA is TGTGCCAGCCGGGGGGAGACAGGGGTGAACACTGAAGCTTTCTTT. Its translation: CASRGETGVNTEAFF.

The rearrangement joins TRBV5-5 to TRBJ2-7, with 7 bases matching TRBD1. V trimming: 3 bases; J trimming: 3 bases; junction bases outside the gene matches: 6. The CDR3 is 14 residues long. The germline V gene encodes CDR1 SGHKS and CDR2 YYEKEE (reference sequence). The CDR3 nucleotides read TGTGCCAGCAGCTGGGACAGAGTATTCTACGAGCAGTACGTC. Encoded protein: CASSWDRVFYEQYV.

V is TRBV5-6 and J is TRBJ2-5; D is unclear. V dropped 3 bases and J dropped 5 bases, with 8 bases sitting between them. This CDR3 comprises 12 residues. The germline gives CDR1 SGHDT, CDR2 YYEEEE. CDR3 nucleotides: TGTGCCAGCAGCTCTCAGTGGGAGACCCAGTACTTC. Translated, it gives CASSSQWETQYF.

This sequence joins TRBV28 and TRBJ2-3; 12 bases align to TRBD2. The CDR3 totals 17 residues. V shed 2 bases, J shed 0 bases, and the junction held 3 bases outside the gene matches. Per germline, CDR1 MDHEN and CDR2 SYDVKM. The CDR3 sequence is CASSLASGRGSTDTQYF. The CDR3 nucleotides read TGTGCCAGCAGTTTAGCTAGCGGGAGGGGGAGCACAGATACGCAGTATTTT.

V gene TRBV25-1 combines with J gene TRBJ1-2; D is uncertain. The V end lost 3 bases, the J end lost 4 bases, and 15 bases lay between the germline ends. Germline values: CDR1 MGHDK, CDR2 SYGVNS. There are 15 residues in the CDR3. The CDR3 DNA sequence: TGTGCCAGCAGTGACAAGGTTCTACAGACCTATGGCTACACCTTC. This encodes CASSDKVLQTYGYTF.

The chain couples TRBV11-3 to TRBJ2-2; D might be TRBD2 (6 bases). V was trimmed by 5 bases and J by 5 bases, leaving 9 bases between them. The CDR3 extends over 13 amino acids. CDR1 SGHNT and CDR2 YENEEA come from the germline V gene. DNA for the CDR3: TGTGCCAGCAGCCCCAGCGGGACCGGGGAGCTGTTTTTT. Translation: CASSPSGTGELFF.

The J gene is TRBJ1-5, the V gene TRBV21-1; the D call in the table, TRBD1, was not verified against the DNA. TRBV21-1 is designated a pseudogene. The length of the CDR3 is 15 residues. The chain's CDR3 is CASSTTGGPNQPQHF. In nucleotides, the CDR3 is TGTGCCAGCAGCACAACAGGGGGCCCCAATCAGCCCCAGCATTTT.

The CDR3 bases are TGTGCCAGCAGCCTGGGACTAGCGGGGTCCCAAGAGACCCAGTACTTC. This sequence encodes CASSLGLAGSQETQYF. The gene calls are TRBV4-2 and TRBJ2-5, with TRBD2 matching 13 bases. V gave up 4 bases and J gave up 1 base; unmatched junction bases: 3. This CDR3 contains 16 residues. The germline gives CDR1 LGHNA, CDR2 YNFKEQ.

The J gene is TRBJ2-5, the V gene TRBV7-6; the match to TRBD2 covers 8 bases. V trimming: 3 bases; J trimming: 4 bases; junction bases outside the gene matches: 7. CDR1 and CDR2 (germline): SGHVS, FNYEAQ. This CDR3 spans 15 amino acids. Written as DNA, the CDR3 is TGTGCCAGCAGCTTTCCGGGACTAGGGGTAGAGACCCAGTACTTC. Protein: CASSFPGLGVETQYF.